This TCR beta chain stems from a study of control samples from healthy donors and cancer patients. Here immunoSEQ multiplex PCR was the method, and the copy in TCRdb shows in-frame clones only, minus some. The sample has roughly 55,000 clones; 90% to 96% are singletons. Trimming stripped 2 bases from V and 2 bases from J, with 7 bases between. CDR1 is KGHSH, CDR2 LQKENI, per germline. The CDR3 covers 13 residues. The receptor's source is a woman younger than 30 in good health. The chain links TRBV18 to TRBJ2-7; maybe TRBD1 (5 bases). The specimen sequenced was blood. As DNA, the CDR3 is TGTGCCAGCTCACCAGGGGCCACCTACGAGCAGTACTTC. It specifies CASSPGATYEQYF.